This TCR beta chain stems from a study of OX40 agonist ivuxolimab in advanced cancers. The wider study: Ivuxolimab, which is an agonistic anti-OX40 (CD134) antibody, was administered to the patients. Broader study findings: Which antigen the expanded peripheral T cells recognized is unknown.

As regards this clone: The antigen is undetermined.

Germline CDR1 and CDR2: MNHNS and SASEGT. Trimming cost V 6 bases and J 3 bases; bases outside gene matches: 8. The CDR3 sequence is 14 residues long. Assay used: immunoSEQ multiplex PCR; TCRdb lists only in-frame clones, some missing. The top ten clones hold under 0.7% of a sample with some 41,000 clones, roughly 90% of them seen once. The sequencing used CD4+ or CD8+ T cells sorted from blood, collected in a trial of the OX40 agonist ivuxolimab. This TCR was recovered from an adult with an advanced solid tumor such as melanoma, head and neck, liver or kidney cancer. The chain employs TRBV6-1 and TRBJ2-7; 7 bases agree with TRBD1. Written as DNA, the CDR3 is TGTGCCAGCAGCCGTGGGGCAGGGGGCTACGAGCAGTACTTC. It codes for CASSRGAGGYEQYF.